The rows below give T cell receptor beta chains drawn from one sample of a study of shared clonotypes between healthy human individuals. Sequencing used immunoSEQ multiplex PCR; TCRdb keeps in-frame clones, though not all of them. The sample includes approximately 640,000 clones, about 92% of them seen just once. The sequenced sample consisted of memory CD8+ T cells from PBMCs. All receptors derive from a man younger than 35 in good health. Some clones in this sample may be carry-over from other donors' samples. CDR3s include the opening cysteine and the closing phenylalanine or tryptophan. The order of the fields is J gene, D gene, clone size, V gene, CDR3 DNA, CDR3 protein. D genes are given only for firm matches. Clone size is not always given. Where it is, it says once, few, many or a class for expanded clones.

j_gene: TRBJ1-2; d_gene: TRBD1; abundance: few; v_gene: TRBV15; CDR3nt: TGTGCCACCAGCAGAGTCCCGGGACAGAACTATGGCTACACCTTC; CDR3aa: CATSRVPGQNYGYTF
j_gene: TRBJ1-2; d_gene: TRBD1; abundance: -; v_gene: TRBV27; CDR3nt: TGTGCCAGCAGTTCGACAGGGGCGAATCCGGGGGACTATGGCTACACCTTC; CDR3aa: CASSSTGANPGDYGYTF
j_gene: TRBJ1-1; d_gene: -; abundance: -; v_gene: TRBV19; CDR3nt: TGTGCCAGTAGGGTGACACTGAACACTGAAGCTTTCTTT; CDR3aa: CASRVTLNTEAFF
j_gene: TRBJ2-1; d_gene: -; abundance: -; v_gene: TRBV15; CDR3nt: TGTGCCACCAGCAGAGATTGGAGAGGTGAGCAGTTCTTC; CDR3aa: CATSRDWRGEQFF
j_gene: TRBJ2-7; d_gene: -; abundance: -; v_gene: TRBV7-9; CDR3nt: TGTGCCAGCAGCGAATCGACTTTGATTAGCTCCTACGAGCAGTACTTC; CDR3aa: CASSESTLISSYEQYF
j_gene: TRBJ2-5; d_gene: -; abundance: -; v_gene: TRBV6-5; CDR3nt: TGTGCCAGCTCCTCCGACGGCAGGGCAGAGACCCAGTACTTC; CDR3aa: CASSSDGRAETQYF
j_gene: TRBJ2-2; d_gene: TRBD2; abundance: -; v_gene: TRBV5-6; CDR3nt: TGTGCCAGCAGCTTGGAGCTAGCGGGGGGCACCGGGGAGCTGTTTTTT; CDR3aa: CASSLELAGGTGELFF
j_gene: TRBJ1-1; d_gene: -; abundance: -; v_gene: TRBV7-9; CDR3nt: TGTGCCAGCAGCTTAAGGTTAGAAGCTTTCTTT; CDR3aa: CASSLRLEAFF
j_gene: TRBJ1-2; d_gene: -; abundance: -; v_gene: TRBV7-9; CDR3nt: TGTGCCAGCAGCTTAGTGCTATATGGCTACACCTTC; CDR3aa: CASSLVLYGYTF
j_gene: TRBJ2-5; d_gene: TRBD1; abundance: -; v_gene: TRBV10-3; CDR3nt: TGTGCCATCAGTGGGGGCCCACAGGGGCCCCAAGAGACCCAGTACTTC; CDR3aa: CAISGGPQGPQETQYF
j_gene: TRBJ2-7; d_gene: TRBD1; abundance: -; v_gene: TRBV29-1; CDR3nt: TGCAGCGTAACGGACAGGGCGGCTTACGAGCAGTACTTC; CDR3aa: CSVTDRAAYEQYF
j_gene: TRBJ1-1; d_gene: -; abundance: -; v_gene: TRBV7-6; CDR3nt: TGTGCCAGCAGCTTAGGTTGGGTGAACACTGAAGCTTTCTTT; CDR3aa: CASSLGWVNTEAFF
j_gene: TRBJ2-7; d_gene: -; abundance: once; v_gene: TRBV20-1; CDR3nt: TGCAGTGCTAGGCCTAGCTACGAGCAGTACTTC; CDR3aa: CSARPSYEQYF
j_gene: TRBJ2-7; d_gene: -; abundance: -; v_gene: TRBV11-2; CDR3nt: TGTGCCAGCAGCTTAGGGGCCAGGGCGGGGTCCTACGAGCAGTACTTC; CDR3aa: CASSLGARAGSYEQYF
j_gene: TRBJ2-7; d_gene: TRBD1; abundance: -; v_gene: TRBV27; CDR3nt: TGTGCCAGCAGTTTACTTACCGAACAGGGGGCGCCGGGGGAGCAGTACTTC; CDR3aa: CASSLLTEQGAPGEQYF
j_gene: TRBJ2-7; d_gene: -; abundance: -; v_gene: TRBV21-1; CDR3nt: TGTGCCAGCAGCCGATCCCTGGGGACAGGGGACTCCTACGAGCAGTACTTC; CDR3aa: CASSRSLGTGDSYEQYF
j_gene: TRBJ2-7; d_gene: -; abundance: -; v_gene: TRBV7-3; CDR3nt: TGTGCCAGCAGCAGCGGACGGGGCTACGAGCAGTACTTC; CDR3aa: CASSSGRGYEQYF
j_gene: TRBJ2-1; d_gene: TRBD2; abundance: -; v_gene: TRBV5-1; CDR3nt: TGCGCCAGCAGCACCTGGACTAGCTCGGATGAGCAGTTCTTC; CDR3aa: CASSTWTSSDEQFF
j_gene: TRBJ1-3; d_gene: -; abundance: -; v_gene: TRBV5-6; CDR3nt: TGTGCCAGCAGCTTCGGGCCCCGCGGAACAAACACCATATATTTT; CDR3aa: CASSFGPRGTNTIYF
j_gene: TRBJ2-7; d_gene: -; abundance: -; v_gene: TRBV11-2; CDR3nt: TGTGCCAGCAGCTTTCCGGGGGCCAACGAGCAGTACTTC; CDR3aa: CASSFPGANEQYF
j_gene: TRBJ2-1; d_gene: TRBD2; abundance: -; v_gene: TRBV9; CDR3nt: TGTGCCAGCAGCGTTTCCCGGGAGGGCCGGAATGAGCAGTTCTTC; CDR3aa: CASSVSREGRNEQFF
j_gene: TRBJ1-4; d_gene: -; abundance: -; v_gene: TRBV30; CDR3nt: TGTGCCTGGGTGGACACCCATGAAAAACTGTTTTTT; CDR3aa: CAWVDTHEKLFF
j_gene: TRBJ1-1; d_gene: -; abundance: -; v_gene: TRBV19; CDR3nt: TGTGCCAGTAGTCGGCGTAGCATGAACACTGAAGCTTTCTTT; CDR3aa: CASSRRSMNTEAFF
j_gene: TRBJ1-1; d_gene: TRBD1; abundance: once; v_gene: TRBV27; CDR3nt: TGTGCCAGCAGTCTCAGGGGGGGTCGCACTGAAGCTTTCTTT; CDR3aa: CASSLRGGRTEAFF
j_gene: TRBJ2-7; d_gene: -; abundance: -; v_gene: TRBV2; CDR3nt: TGTGCCAGCAGTGAAGCGCGGGACAGCTACGAGCAGTACTTC; CDR3aa: CASSEARDSYEQYF
j_gene: TRBJ2-7; d_gene: TRBD2; abundance: -; v_gene: TRBV6-5; CDR3nt: TGTGCCAGCAGTTCCTCAGCGGGAGGTTTCTACGAGCAGTACTTC; CDR3aa: CASSSSAGGFYEQYF
j_gene: TRBJ2-3; d_gene: -; abundance: -; v_gene: TRBV23-1; CDR3nt: TGCGCCAGCAGCTTCGGACAGTTCACAGATACGCAGTATTTT; CDR3aa: CASSFGQFTDTQYF
j_gene: TRBJ2-7; d_gene: -; abundance: -; v_gene: TRBV4-1; CDR3nt: TGCGCCAGCAGCCAAGACTCCACCTACGAGCAGTACTTC; CDR3aa: CASSQDSTYEQYF
j_gene: TRBJ1-1; d_gene: -; abundance: -; v_gene: TRBV27; CDR3nt: TGTGCCAGCAGTTTTGGGGCAGCGGGGAACACTGAAGCTTTCTTT; CDR3aa: CASSFGAAGNTEAFF
j_gene: TRBJ2-3; d_gene: -; abundance: -; v_gene: TRBV2; CDR3nt: TGTGCCACTCTTGGAGGTGGGCAGTATTTT; CDR3aa: CATLGGGQYF
j_gene: TRBJ1-1; d_gene: -; abundance: -; v_gene: TRBV6-6; CDR3nt: TGTGCCAGCAGTTACAATATACCAGGCAGGGACACTGAAGCTTTCTTT; CDR3aa: CASSYNIPGRDTEAFF
j_gene: TRBJ2-1; d_gene: -; abundance: once; v_gene: TRBV29-1; CDR3nt: TGCAGCGTTTTATCCGGGACACTATACAATGAGCAGTTCTTC; CDR3aa: CSVLSGTLYNEQFF
j_gene: TRBJ1-1; d_gene: -; abundance: -; v_gene: TRBV6-5; CDR3nt: TGTGCCAGCAGTGAAGGAAGTGCTTTCTTT; CDR3aa: CASSEGSAFF
j_gene: TRBJ2-7; d_gene: TRBD2; abundance: -; v_gene: TRBV7-2; CDR3nt: TGTGCCAGCAGCTTAGTCCGGGGCGGGAGCTCCGAGCAGTACTTC; CDR3aa: CASSLVRGGSSEQYF
j_gene: TRBJ2-7; d_gene: -; abundance: -; v_gene: TRBV27; CDR3nt: TGTGCCAGCAGTAACCCCATCATGACGCCTCTCGAGCAGTACTTC; CDR3aa: CASSNPIMTPLEQYF
j_gene: TRBJ2-7; d_gene: TRBD1; abundance: -; v_gene: TRBV14; CDR3nt: TGTGCCAGCAGGGGGACAGGGGACTACGAGCAGTACTTC; CDR3aa: CASRGTGDYEQYF
j_gene: TRBJ2-3; d_gene: TRBD2; abundance: -; v_gene: TRBV5-4; CDR3nt: TGTGCCAGCAGCTTTAAGCGGGAGGTGTCAGATACGCAGTATTTT; CDR3aa: CASSFKREVSDTQYF
j_gene: TRBJ1-6; d_gene: -; abundance: -; v_gene: TRBV4-3; CDR3nt: TGCGCCAGCAGCCAAGAAGGGGCCCTGGTGGGGAACAATTCACCCCTCCACTTT; CDR3aa: CASSQEGALVGNNSPLHF
j_gene: TRBJ2-7; d_gene: TRBD1; abundance: -; v_gene: TRBV7-2; CDR3nt: TGTGCCAGCAGCTTAGAATGGTTCTTCTCAGACAGGGCCCAATACGAGCAGTACTTC; CDR3aa: CASSLEWFFSDRAQYEQYF
j_gene: TRBJ2-7; d_gene: TRBD2; abundance: once; v_gene: TRBV6-1; CDR3nt: TGTGCCAGCACAGTCCTAGCGGGAGGGCAATACGAGCAGTACTTC; CDR3aa: CASTVLAGGQYEQYF
j_gene: TRBJ2-7; d_gene: TRBD2; abundance: -; v_gene: TRBV6-5; CDR3nt: TGTGCCAGCAGTGGACTAGCGGGAGGGAACGAGCAGTACTTC; CDR3aa: CASSGLAGGNEQYF
j_gene: TRBJ2-1; d_gene: -; abundance: -; v_gene: TRBV15; CDR3nt: TGTGCCACCAGCATATTCCTTTACAATGAGCAGTTCTTC; CDR3aa: CATSIFLYNEQFF
j_gene: TRBJ2-7; d_gene: -; abundance: -; v_gene: TRBV5-8; CDR3nt: TGTGCCAGCAGCTTGGGAAGGGGCTCCTACGAGCAGTACTTC; CDR3aa: CASSLGRGSYEQYF
j_gene: TRBJ2-5; d_gene: -; abundance: -; v_gene: TRBV9; CDR3nt: TGTGCCAGCAGCGTAGACACAGATTACCAAGAGACCCAGTACTTC; CDR3aa: CASSVDTDYQETQYF
j_gene: TRBJ2-1; d_gene: TRBD2; abundance: -; v_gene: TRBV27; CDR3nt: TGTGCCAGCAGCGAAGCGGGAGGGCTCCCTTACAATGAGCAGTTCTTC; CDR3aa: CASSEAGGLPYNEQFF
j_gene: TRBJ2-1; d_gene: TRBD2; abundance: once; v_gene: TRBV4-3; CDR3nt: TGCGCCAGCAGCCCGCCGGGACTAAGCAATGAGCAGTTCTTC; CDR3aa: CASSPPGLSNEQFF
j_gene: TRBJ2-7; d_gene: -; abundance: -; v_gene: TRBV27; CDR3nt: TGTGCCAGCAGATGGGGCGTAGACTCCTACGAGCAGTACTTC; CDR3aa: CASRWGVDSYEQYF
j_gene: TRBJ2-2; d_gene: -; abundance: -; v_gene: TRBV28; CDR3nt: TGTGCCAGCCTAGGGACCTGGGCCTTACCCGGGGAGCTGTTTTTT; CDR3aa: CASLGTWALPGELFF
j_gene: TRBJ2-1; d_gene: -; abundance: -; v_gene: TRBV6-1; CDR3nt: TGTGCCAGCACCCAGGCCTCCTTTAATGAGCAGTTCTTC; CDR3aa: CASTQASFNEQFF
j_gene: TRBJ1-1; d_gene: TRBD1; abundance: few; v_gene: TRBV4-2; CDR3nt: TGTGCCAGCAGCCAAGAGGACAGGGACACTGAAGCTTTCTTT; CDR3aa: CASSQEDRDTEAFF
j_gene: TRBJ2-7; d_gene: -; abundance: -; v_gene: TRBV9; CDR3nt: TGTGCCAGCAGCGTAGGGGTAGCGAGGACCTACGAGCAGTACTTC; CDR3aa: CASSVGVARTYEQYF
j_gene: TRBJ1-5; d_gene: TRBD1; abundance: -; v_gene: TRBV15; CDR3nt: TGTGCCACCAGCAGAGATCGGCGTATAGACAGGGGCAACCAGCCCCAGCATTTT; CDR3aa: CATSRDRRIDRGNQPQHF
j_gene: TRBJ2-1; d_gene: TRBD2; abundance: -; v_gene: TRBV11-2; CDR3nt: TGTGCCAGCAGCTCCTGGCGGGAGAACTACAATGAGCAGTTCTTC; CDR3aa: CASSSWRENYNEQFF
j_gene: TRBJ2-3; d_gene: TRBD2; abundance: -; v_gene: TRBV28; CDR3nt: TGTGCCAGCAGACTTAGCGGGAGGGCCTCGGATACGCAGTATTTT; CDR3aa: CASRLSGRASDTQYF
j_gene: TRBJ2-7; d_gene: -; abundance: -; v_gene: TRBV5-1; CDR3nt: TGCGCCAGCAGCTGGACCGAGGGCGAGTGGTCCTACGAGCAGTACTTC; CDR3aa: CASSWTEGEWSYEQYF
j_gene: TRBJ1-5; d_gene: -; abundance: once; v_gene: TRBV6-5; CDR3nt: TGTGCCAGCAGTAACTCCGGGGATCAGCCCCAGCATTTT; CDR3aa: CASSNSGDQPQHF
j_gene: TRBJ1-5; d_gene: -; abundance: -; v_gene: TRBV19; CDR3nt: TGTGCCAGTAGTGTCACAGGGTACCAGCCCCAGCATTTT; CDR3aa: CASSVTGYQPQHF
j_gene: TRBJ2-1; d_gene: TRBD1; abundance: -; v_gene: TRBV6-5; CDR3nt: TGTGCCAGCACTGGGACAGACAATGAGCAGTTCTTC; CDR3aa: CASTGTDNEQFF
j_gene: TRBJ2-5; d_gene: TRBD2; abundance: few; v_gene: TRBV7-9; CDR3nt: TGTGCAGCGGGGGAGGGCCCGGAGACCCAGTACTTC; CDR3aa: CAAGEGPETQYF
j_gene: TRBJ2-7; d_gene: -; abundance: -; v_gene: TRBV27; CDR3nt: TGTGCCAGCGGCCTCCTTCGGGGCGAGCAGTACTTC; CDR3aa: CASGLLRGEQYF